This TCR beta chain derives from a study of radiotherapy plus CTLA-4 blockade in lung cancer (dated by TCRdb to the late 2010s). About the study as a whole: Objective responses occurred in approximately 17% of enrolled patients, and less than 35% achieved disease control. What the work shows at the level of the full study, not this receptor alone: TCR clones derived from tumors expanded in peripheral blood after treatment with radiotherapy and ipilimumab. Early dynamic changes in blood T cell clones, together with increased serum interferon-beta after radiation, were reported as the strongest predictors of response.

Note on this clone: Its binding antigen is unknown. No clone much larger than this one lies a single base away; base qualities are absent. This sample also contains other DNA sequences that code for the same CDR3.

To prepare the library, the immunoSEQ multiplex PCR assay was applied. Imported from immuneACCESS, the table was reduced by TCRdb to in-frame sequences with V and J called. These copies leave out some clones; in studies compared against another copy, an unresolved V gene accounts for under half, and the cause of the remainder is not known. This sample has about 78,000 clones in its table, and around 88% of those were observed once. Clones ranked in the top ten supply just over 2% of the sample. In this study, focal radiation therapy paired with CTLA-4 blockade (ipilimumab) was tested in patients who had chemo-refractory metastatic non-small-cell lung cancer. Sequences MDHEN (CDR1) and SYDVKM (CDR2) are obtained from the germline V gene. From the cysteine through the phenylalanine, the CDR3 covers 17 amino acids. Only the CDR3 region is kept as DNA, spanning 51 bases read in frame from base 1. For this chain, trimming is 7 bases at the V end and 1 base at the J end, and the number of junction bases without a gene match is 13.

The source of this sequence is a human donor with non-small cell lung cancer who had a partial response to radiotherapy plus ipilimumab. This chain is built from TRBV28 and TRBJ1-3; 7 central bases correspond to TRBD1. The source was peripheral blood, collected from a patient treated with radiotherapy plus ipilimumab. The CDR3 has the sequence CASNSMEGAFSGNTIYF. The DNA reads TGTGCCAGCAATTCAATGGAGGGGGCGTTTTCTGGAAACACCATATATTTT.